This is a list of T cell receptor beta chains from one sample in a study of metastatic and nonmetastatic thyroid tumors. TCRdb re-analyzed the PCR reads using MiXCR. The sample lists 20,000 to 25,000 clones; around 20% were seen once. Sample: blood. Receptors originate from a female donor with papillary thyroid cancer or a benign thyroid nodule (not recorded which). Some clones in this sample may be carry-over from other donors' samples. Each CDR3 is given without its conserved first and last residue. D genes are given only for firm matches.

J: TRBJ2-3
V: TRBV4-2
D: -
length: 13
CDR3: ASSQDQGFTDTQY

J: TRBJ2-2
V: TRBV12-3/TRBV12-4
D: -
length: 9
CDR3: ASVFTGELF

J: TRBJ1-3
V: TRBV7-2
D: TRBD1
length: 16
CDR3: ASSLQSGQRYSGSTIY

J: TRBJ2-2
V: TRBV14
D: -
length: 9
CDR3: ASSQDWELF

J: TRBJ1-1
V: TRBV19
D: -
length: 14
CDR3: ASDGWRGLENTEAF

J: TRBJ1-2
V: TRBV11-2
D: -
length: 13
CDR3: ASSRGAGGLSGYT

J: TRBJ1-2
V: TRBV6-1
D: TRBD1
length: 11
CDR3: ASSVATGSFYT

J: TRBJ1-2
V: TRBV2
D: TRBD1
length: 10
CDR3: VSRVGGDGYT

J: TRBJ2-5
V: TRBV14
D: -
length: 14
CDR3: ASSQDRESYQETQY

J: TRBJ2-5
V: TRBV2
D: TRBD1
length: 13
CDR3: ASTYRGRGQETQY

J: TRBJ1-3
V: TRBV19
D: TRBD1
length: 14
CDR3: ASSMGQPISGNTIY

J: TRBJ1-2
V: TRBV24-1
D: -
length: 10
CDR3: ATTSGVDGYT

J: TRBJ1-3
V: TRBV10-3
D: TRBD1
length: 12
CDR3: AISSRDSRNTIY

J: TRBJ1-3
V: TRBV5-8
D: -
length: 13
CDR3: ASSLSTYSGNTIY

J: TRBJ2-3
V: TRBV6-1
D: TRBD2
length: 14
CDR3: ASRLIGTSGTDTQY

J: TRBJ2-1
V: TRBV20-1
D: TRBD2
length: 13
CDR3: SARDASGMNNEQF

J: TRBJ1-1
V: TRBV6-2/TRBV6-3
D: -
length: 12
CDR3: ASSDPNVQAEAF

J: TRBJ2-7
V: TRBV6-5
D: -
length: 11
CDR3: ASSYYITYEQY

J: TRBJ2-7
V: TRBV28
D: -
length: 11
CDR3: ASSRTPSHEQY

J: TRBJ2-1
V: TRBV10-1
D: -
length: 11
CDR3: ASSEGGSREQF

J: TRBJ1-1
V: TRBV7-6
D: -
length: 12
CDR3: ASSLGGVGTEAF

J: TRBJ1-6
V: TRBV7-2
D: -
length: 16
CDR3: ASSSPGGFSSYNSPLH

J: TRBJ1-2
V: TRBV28
D: -
length: 10
CDR3: ASSQQGCGYT

J: TRBJ2-1
V: TRBV2
D: -
length: 13
CDR3: ASRGHGPLTNEQF